This TCR beta chain comes out of a study of blood T cell repertoires in COVID-19. Study background: The origin of the acute and convalescent COVID-19 samples was the United States, Italy and Spain.

Enrollment of patients from Seattle took place during active infection, with longitudinal follow-up. V lost 7 bases and J 0 bases, leaving 16 bases between the germline ends. This CDR3 has 16 amino acids. The germline V gene encodes CDR1 SNHLY and CDR2 FYNNEI. Source study methods: Counts of nucleated cells, estimated from reference gene primer amplification, were obtained. Method: immunoSEQ multiplex PCR; TCRdb's copy keeps in-frame clones and lacks some. The DNA was the basis for D and trimming; V, J and clone size are from that table. The sample includes roughly 120,000 clones, 85% to 90% of them seen just once.

The origin of this receptor is a woman aged 55-69 years with COVID-19, enrolled during active disease. Sequenced material: peripheral blood. V usage is TRBV2 and J usage is TRBJ1-3; no reliable D call. CDR3 sequence reads: CASMPEGPISGNTIYF. In DNA, the CDR3 is TGTGCCAGCATGCCGGAGGGCCCAATCTCTGGAAACACCATATATTTT.